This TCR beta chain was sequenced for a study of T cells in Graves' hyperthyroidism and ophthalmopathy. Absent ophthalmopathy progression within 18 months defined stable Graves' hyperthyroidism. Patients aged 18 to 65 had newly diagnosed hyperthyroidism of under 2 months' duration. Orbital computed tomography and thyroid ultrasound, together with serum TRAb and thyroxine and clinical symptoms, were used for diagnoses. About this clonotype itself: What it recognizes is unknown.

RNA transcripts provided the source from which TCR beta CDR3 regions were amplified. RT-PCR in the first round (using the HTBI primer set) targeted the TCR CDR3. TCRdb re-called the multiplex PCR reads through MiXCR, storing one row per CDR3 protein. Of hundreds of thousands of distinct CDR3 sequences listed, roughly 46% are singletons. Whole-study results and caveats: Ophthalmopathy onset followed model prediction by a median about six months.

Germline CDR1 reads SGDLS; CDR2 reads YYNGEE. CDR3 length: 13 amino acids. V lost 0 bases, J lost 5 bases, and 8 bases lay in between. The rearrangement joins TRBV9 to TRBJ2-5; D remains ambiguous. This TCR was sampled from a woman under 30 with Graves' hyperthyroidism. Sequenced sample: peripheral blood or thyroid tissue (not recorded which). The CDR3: CASSVELGETQYF. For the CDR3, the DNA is TGTGCCAGCAGCGTAGAGCTGGGGGAGACCCAGTACTTC.